This TCR beta chain is from a study of T cell responses to AZD1222 COVID-19 vaccine. Findings and limits, study-wide: Donors skewed white British and female; clonal diversity was possibly underestimated. Regions 160-218 and 743-854 dominated among vaccine-associated CD4 TCRs spanning spike. Two AZD1222 administrations were followed by greater Spike-specific TCR breadth and depth. Repertoires in all cases were sampled only once the peak T cell response had passed.

Concerning this clone: Its antigen is unknown.

Sequencing used immunoSEQ multiplex PCR; TCRdb keeps in-frame clones, though not all of them. The data show around 150,000 clones, 94% seen once. Trimming took 1 base from V and 0 from J, leaving 9 bases between them. CDR1 and CDR2 from the germline V gene are SGHRS and YFSETQ. The CDR3 runs 15 residues. The sample was peripheral blood, taken on day 0 of AZD1222 vaccination. The gene calls are TRBV5-1 and TRBJ2-3; D is undetermined. This clonotype was sampled from an adult in good health. The CDR3 DNA follows: TGCGCCAGCAGCTTGATGCCCAGAAGCACAGATACGCAGTATTTT. It codes for CASSLMPRSTDTQYF.